Presented here are 7 T cell receptor beta chains from one specimen sequenced in a study of B cell selection in AIRE deficiency (dated by TCRdb to about 2019). The library was built by means of the immunoSEQ multiplex PCR assay. Imported from immuneACCESS, the table was reduced by TCRdb to in-frame sequences with V and J called. These copies leave out some clones; in studies compared against another copy, an unresolved V gene accounts for under half, and the cause of the remainder is not known. For this sample there are tens of thousands of clones; 80% to 95% appear just once. The top ten clonotypes cover 1.4% of the sample. For sorting, regulatory T cells were defined as CD4+CD25hiCD127low/negative cells. The sequencing input was CD4+CD25+ Tregs sorted from PBMCs. These receptors were obtained from a human donor in good health.

The gene calls are TRBV18 and TRBJ2-3; 9 bases map to TRBD2. Trimming at V came to 3 bases and at J to 4 bases, leaving 14 bases not matched to a gene. The CDR3 loop spans 18 amino acids. Germline V gives CDR1 KGHSH, CDR2 LQKENI. The CDR3 DNA reads as TGTGCCAGCTCACCGGACTTTAGCGGGGGTAGGGTCGCAGATACGCAGTATTTT. It specifies CASSPDFSGGRVADTQYF.

The rearrangement uses TRBV6-5 and TRBJ1-1; no reliable D call. The V and J ends lost 5 bases and 8 bases respectively, with 15 bases between them. This CDR3 spans 13 amino acids. Germline CDR1 reads MNHEY; CDR2 reads SVGAGI. This CDR3 reads CASSARRRAEAFF. CDR3 sequence (DNA): TGTGCCAGCAGTGCCCGTAGGAGGGCAGAAGCTTTCTTT.

The chain combines TRBV5-4 with TRBJ1-5, with D possibly being TRBD1 (5 bases). V was clipped by 6 bases and J by 2 bases, with 15 bases between them. Germline values: CDR1 SGHNT, CDR2 YYREEE (reference sequence). The CDR3 runs to 15 residues. In DNA form, the CDR3 reads TGTGCCAGCAACCCCAACAAACAGGGCAATCAGCCCCAGCATTTT. Translated, it gives CASNPNKQGNQPQHF.

The J gene is TRBJ2-3, the V gene TRBV5-4; TRBD1 aligns across 8 bases. Germline assignment: CDR1 SGHNT and CDR2 YYREEE (reference sequence). V trimming: 2 bases; J trimming: 4 bases; junction bases outside the gene matches: 3. The CDR3 is 14 residues long. The chain's CDR3 is CASSFRTGSDTQYF. The CDR3 nucleotides are TGTGCCAGCAGCTTCCGGACAGGGTCAGATACGCAGTATTTT. Supplemented by reference TRBV5-4 and TRBJ2-3, the full variable domain reads ETGVTQSPTHLIKTRGQQVTLRCSSQSGHNTVSWYQQALGQGPQFIFQYYREEENGRGNFPPRFSGLQFPNYSSELNVNALELDDSALYLCASSFRTGSDTQYFGPGTRLTVL.

CDR3 loop: CASSLIGGIQFF. The CDR3 DNA reads TGTGCCAGCAGCTTAATAGGGGGTATTCAGTTCTTC. V and J are TRBV7-3 and TRBJ2-1, with D possibly being TRBD1 (6 bases). CDR1 and CDR2 from the germline V gene are SGHTA and FQGTGA. This CDR3 contains 12 residues. V dropped 1 base and J dropped 13 bases, with 11 bases sitting between them.

The chain joins TRBV21-1 to TRBJ1-5. TRBV21-1 is shown as a pseudogene. This CDR3 spans 16 amino acids. The CDR3 sequence is CASSLRPWRGEQPQHF. Here the CDR3 DNA reads TGTGCCAGCAGCTTGCGCCCCTGGAGGGGAGAGCAGCCCCAGCATTTT.

This clone turned up a few times. The sample holds other DNA sequences that translate to the same CDR3. The chain couples TRBV7-8 to TRBJ1-5, with D hard to call. V lost 4 bases and J 3 bases, leaving 10 bases between the germline ends. The CDR3 covers 14 residues. Germline loops: CDR1 SGHVS, CDR2 FQNEAQ. The DNA for the CDR3 is TGTGCCAGCAGCTCCCGGACGGTCAATCAGCCCCAGCATTTT. Translating gives CASSSRTVNQPQHF.